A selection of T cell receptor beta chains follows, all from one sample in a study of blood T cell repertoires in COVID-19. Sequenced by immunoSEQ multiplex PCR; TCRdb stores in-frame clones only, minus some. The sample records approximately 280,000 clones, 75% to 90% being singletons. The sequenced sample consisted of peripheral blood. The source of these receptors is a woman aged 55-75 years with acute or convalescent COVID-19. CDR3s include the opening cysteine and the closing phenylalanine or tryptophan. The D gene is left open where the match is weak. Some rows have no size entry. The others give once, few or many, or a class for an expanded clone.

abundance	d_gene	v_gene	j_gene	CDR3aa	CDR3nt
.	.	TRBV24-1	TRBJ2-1	CATGRAASGQFF	TGTGCCACCGGGAGAGCGGCATCGGGGCAGTTCTTC
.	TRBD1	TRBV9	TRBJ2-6	CASSFLPGQGYSGANVLTF	TGTGCCAGCAGCTTCTTACCGGGACAGGGGTACTCTGGGGCCAACGTCCTGACTTTC
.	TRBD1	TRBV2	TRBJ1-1	CASSGDRDTEAFF	TGTGCCAGCAGTGGGGACAGAGACACTGAAGCTTTCTTT
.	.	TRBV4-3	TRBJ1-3	CASSQDRGTIYF	TGCGCCAGCAGCCAAGATCGGGGCACCATATATTTT
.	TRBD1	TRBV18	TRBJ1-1	CASSLRTGQHEEAFF	TGTGCCAGCTCACTTCGGACAGGGCAACACGAAGAAGCTTTCTTT
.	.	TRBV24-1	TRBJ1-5	CATGKVLGSLGNQPQHF	TGTGCCACCGGAAAAGTCCTGGGCTCCTTAGGCAATCAGCCCCAGCATTTT
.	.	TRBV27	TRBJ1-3	CASSPSGGATSGNTIYF	TGTGCCAGCAGTCCCAGTGGCGGCGCTACCTCTGGAAACACCATATATTTT
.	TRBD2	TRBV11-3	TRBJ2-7	CASSLDGTSGSRQYF	TGTGCCAGCAGCTTAGACGGGACTAGCGGGAGTCGGCAGTACTTC
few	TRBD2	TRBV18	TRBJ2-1	CASSPPVVAGTNEQFF	TGTGCCAGCTCACCACCGGTGGTAGCGGGGACCAATGAGCAGTTCTTC
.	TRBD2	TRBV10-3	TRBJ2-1	CAISGREGYNEQFF	TGTGCCATCAGTGGGCGGGAGGGCTACAATGAGCAGTTCTTC
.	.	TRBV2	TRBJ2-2	CASNQNTGELFF	TGTGCCAGCAATCAGAACACCGGGGAGCTGTTTTTT
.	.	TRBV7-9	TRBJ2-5	CASSLGVAAETQYF	TGTGCCAGCAGCTTAGGGGTAGCGGCGGAGACCCAGTACTTC
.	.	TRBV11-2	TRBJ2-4	CASSLDWGRLAKNIQYF	TGTGCCAGCAGCTTAGATTGGGGCAGATTAGCCAAAAACATTCAGTACTTC
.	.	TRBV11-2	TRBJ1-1	CASTLETTLNTEAFF	TGTGCCAGCACCCTAGAGACGACATTGAACACTGAAGCTTTCTTT
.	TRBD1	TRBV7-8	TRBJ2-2	CASSAIGQGARNTGELFF	TGTGCCAGCAGCGCGATTGGACAGGGGGCTCGGAACACCGGGGAGCTGTTTTTT
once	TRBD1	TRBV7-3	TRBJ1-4	CASSLTGGPNEKLFF	TGTGCCAGCAGCTTAACAGGGGGCCCTAATGAAAAACTGTTTTTT
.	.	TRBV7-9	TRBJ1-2	CASSLVAFPGGYTF	TGTGCCAGCAGCTTAGTTGCTTTCCCAGGAGGCTACACCTTC
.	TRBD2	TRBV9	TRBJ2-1	CASSVKSKRSGRADEQFF	TGTGCCAGCAGCGTGAAGTCGAAGAGGAGCGGGAGGGCCGATGAGCAGTTCTTC
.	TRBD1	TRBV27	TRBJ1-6	CASSLGQGGSPLHF	TGTGCCAGCAGCCTCGGACAGGGGGGTTCACCCCTCCACTTT
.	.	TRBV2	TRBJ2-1	CASLRQGGHNEQFF	TGTGCCAGCTTAAGGCAGGGTGGCCACAATGAGCAGTTCTTC
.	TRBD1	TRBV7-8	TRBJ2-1	CASSLRDRYNEQFF	TGTGCCAGCAGCCTCCGGGACAGGTACAATGAGCAGTTCTTC
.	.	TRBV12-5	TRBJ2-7	CASGFPKGRGVTYEQYF	TGTGCTAGTGGTTTTCCGAAGGGGCGAGGAGTTACCTACGAGCAGTACTTC
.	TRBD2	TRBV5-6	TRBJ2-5	CASSFGTNQETQYF	TGTGCCAGCAGCTTCGGGACTAACCAAGAGACCCAGTACTTC
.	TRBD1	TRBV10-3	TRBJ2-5	CAISEALGQGEETQYF	TGTGCCATCAGTGAGGCCCTGGGACAGGGAGAAGAGACCCAGTACTTC
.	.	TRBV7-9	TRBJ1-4	CASSLDLGSGEKLFF	TGTGCCAGCAGCTTAGATTTGGGAAGCGGTGAAAAACTGTTTTTT
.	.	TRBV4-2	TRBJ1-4	CASSRDSGGGIGEKLFF	TGTGCCAGCAGCCGGGATTCGGGAGGGGGGATTGGAGAAAAACTGTTTTTT
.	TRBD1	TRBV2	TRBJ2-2	CASRRQGVNTGELFF	TGTGCCAGCAGAAGACAGGGGGTAAACACCGGGGAGCTGTTTTTT
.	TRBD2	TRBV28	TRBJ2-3	CASSFRAGGRDTQYF	TGTGCCAGCAGTTTCCGAGCGGGAGGCCGAGATACGCAGTATTTT
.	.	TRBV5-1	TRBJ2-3	CASSFQGGRTDTQYF	TGCGCCAGCAGCTTCCAGGGGGGACGCACAGATACGCAGTATTTT
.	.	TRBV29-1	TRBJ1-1	CSTLNTEAFF	TGCAGCACTCTGAACACTGAAGCTTTCTTT
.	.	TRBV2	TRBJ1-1	CASSSQGGSAEAFF	TGTGCCAGCAGTTCACAGGGTGGAAGCGCTGAAGCTTTCTTT
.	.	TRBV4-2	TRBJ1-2	CASSQDGAEDGYTF	TGTGCCAGCAGCCAAGATGGGGCAGAGGATGGCTACACCTTC
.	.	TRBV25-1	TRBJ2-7	CASSETLLTHYEQYF	TGTGCCAGCAGTGAAACTCTATTGACTCACTACGAGCAGTACTTC
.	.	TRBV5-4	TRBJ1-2	CASSSMTANYGYTF	TGTGCCAGCAGCTCTATGACAGCCAACTATGGCTACACCTTC
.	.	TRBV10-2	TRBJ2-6	CASSESTTRHLSGANVLTF	TGCGCCAGCAGTGAGTCGACGACAAGGCACCTCTCTGGGGCCAACGTCCTGACTTTC
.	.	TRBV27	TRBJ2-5	CASSPGTRGETQYF	TGTGCCAGCAGTCCTGGTACCAGGGGAGAGACCCAGTACTTC
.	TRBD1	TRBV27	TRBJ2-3	CASKDRVGTQYF	TGTGCCAGCAAAGACAGGGTGGGTACGCAGTATTTT
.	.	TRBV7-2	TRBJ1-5	CASSRLWGESNQPQHF	TGTGCCAGCAGCCGCCTTTGGGGGGAAAGCAATCAGCCCCAGCATTTT
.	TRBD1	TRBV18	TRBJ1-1	CASSPGTGRTTEAFF	TGTGCCAGCTCACCTGGGACAGGGCGAACGACTGAAGCTTTCTTT
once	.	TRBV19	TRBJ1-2	CASSIRGGYTF	TGTGCCAGTAGTATCCGCGGGGGCTACACCTTC
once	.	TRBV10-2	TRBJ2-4	CASSGRDSGNIQYF	TGCGCCAGCAGTGGCCGGGACTCAGGAAACATTCAGTACTTC
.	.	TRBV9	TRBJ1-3	CASSADRRPSGNTIYF	TGTGCCAGCAGCGCGGACAGACGTCCCTCTGGAAACACCATATATTTT
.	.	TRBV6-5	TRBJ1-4	CASSLTSPNEKLFF	TGTGCCAGCAGCCTGACAAGCCCTAATGAAAAACTGTTTTTT
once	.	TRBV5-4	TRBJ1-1	CASSRWEFYMNTEAFF	TGTGCCAGCAGCCGGTGGGAGTTTTATATGAACACTGAAGCTTTCTTT
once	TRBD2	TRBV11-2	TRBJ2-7	CASSLGLAGVSYEQYF	TGTGCCAGCAGCTTGGGACTAGCGGGCGTCTCCTACGAGCAGTACTTC
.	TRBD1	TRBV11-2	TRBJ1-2	CASSLVGQGNYGYTF	TGTGCCAGCAGCTTAGTTGGACAGGGTAACTATGGCTACACCTTC
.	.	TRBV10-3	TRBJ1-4	CAISESNTRGGEKLFF	TGTGCCATCAGTGAGTCGAACACGAGGGGAGGTGAAAAACTGTTTTTT
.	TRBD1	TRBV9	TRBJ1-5	CASTKSGQPNQPQHF	TGTGCCAGCACCAAATCGGGACAGCCCAATCAACCCCAGCATTTT
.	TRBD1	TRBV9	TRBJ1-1	CASGTPDRAGNTEAFF	TGTGCCAGCGGCACCCCCGACAGGGCGGGGAACACTGAAGCTTTCTTT
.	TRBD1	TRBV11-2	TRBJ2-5	CASSIQGYQETQYF	TGTGCCAGCAGCATACAGGGGTACCAAGAGACCCAGTACTTC
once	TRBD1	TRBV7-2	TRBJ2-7	CASSVRQGVGSEQYF	TGTGCCAGCAGCGTAAGACAGGGCGTTGGGTCCGAGCAGTACTTC
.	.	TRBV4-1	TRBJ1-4	CASSQEGGVGEKLFF	TGCGCCAGCAGCCAAGAAGGGGGGGTCGGCGAAAAACTGTTTTTT
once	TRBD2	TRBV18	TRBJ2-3	CASSPLGLGLVNTQYF	TGTGCCAGCTCACCACTCGGACTAGGCCTGGTAAATACGCAGTATTTT
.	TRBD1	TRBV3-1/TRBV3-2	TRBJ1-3	CASSRRQGAGNTIYF	TGTGCCAGCAGCCGTCGACAGGGTGCTGGAAACACCATATATTTT
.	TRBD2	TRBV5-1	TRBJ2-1	CASSSPYPGTSGGASRFF	TGCGCCAGCAGCTCGCCCTACCCCGGGACTAGCGGGGGGGCCAGCCGGTTCTTC
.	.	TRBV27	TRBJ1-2	CASSLGRLNYGYTF	TGTGCCAGCAGTTTAGGCAGACTTAACTATGGCTACACCTTC